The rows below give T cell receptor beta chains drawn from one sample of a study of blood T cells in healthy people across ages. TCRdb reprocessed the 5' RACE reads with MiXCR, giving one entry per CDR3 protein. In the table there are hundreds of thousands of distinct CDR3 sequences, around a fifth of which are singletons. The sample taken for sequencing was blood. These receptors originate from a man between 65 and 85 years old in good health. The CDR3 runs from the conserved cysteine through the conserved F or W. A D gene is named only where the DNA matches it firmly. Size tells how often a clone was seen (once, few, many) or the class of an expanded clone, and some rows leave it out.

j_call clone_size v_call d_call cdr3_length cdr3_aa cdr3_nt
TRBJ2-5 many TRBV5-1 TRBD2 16 CASSLVLAGYQETQYF TGCGCCAGCAGCTTGGTGCTAGCGGGGTACCAAGAGACCCAGTACTTC
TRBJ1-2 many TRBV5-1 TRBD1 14 CASSWGQSNYGYTF TGCGCCAGCAGCTGGGGACAGTCTAACTATGGCTACACCTTC
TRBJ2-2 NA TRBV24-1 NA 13 CATTQTNTGELFF TGTGCCACCACACAGACGAACACCGGGGAGCTGTTTTTT
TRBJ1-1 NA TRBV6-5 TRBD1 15 CASRKGQATNTEAFF TGTGCCAGCAGGAAGGGACAGGCGACGAACACTGAAGCTTTCTTT
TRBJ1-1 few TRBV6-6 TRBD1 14 CASSSIQGATEAFF TGTGCCAGCAGTTCGATACAGGGGGCCACTGAAGCTTTCTTT
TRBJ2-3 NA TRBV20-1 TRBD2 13 CSTASGGTDTQYF TGCAGTACAGCTAGCGGGGGAACAGATACGCAGTATTTT
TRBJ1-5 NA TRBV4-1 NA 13 CASSQEGDQPQHF TGCGCCAGCAGCCAAGAAGGTGATCAGCCCCAGCATTTT
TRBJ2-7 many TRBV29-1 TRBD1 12 CSVGQGTYEQYF TGCAGCGTTGGACAGGGCACCTACGAGCAGTACTTC
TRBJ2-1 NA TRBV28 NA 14 CASSLEVQGREQFF TGTGCCAGCAGTTTAGAGGTGCAGGGTCGGGAGCAGTTCTTC
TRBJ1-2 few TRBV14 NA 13 CASSDGAGYGYTF TGTGCCAGCAGCGACGGCGCGGGATATGGCTACACCTTC
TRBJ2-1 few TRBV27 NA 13 CASTKSSYNEQFF TGTGCCAGCACAAAAAGCTCCTACAATGAGCAGTTCTTC
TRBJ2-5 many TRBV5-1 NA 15 CASSGKGLDGETQYF TGCGCCAGCAGCGGAAAAGGACTTGACGGAGAGACCCAGTACTTC
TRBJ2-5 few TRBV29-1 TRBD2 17 CSVTTTGTSGGLRTQYF TGCAGCGTTACTACCACCGGGACTAGCGGGGGTCTAAGGACCCAGTACTTC
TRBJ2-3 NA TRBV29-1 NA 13 CSVAPLGTDTQYF TGCAGCGTTGCCCCCTTAGGCACAGATACGCAGTATTTT
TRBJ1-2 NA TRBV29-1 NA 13 CSTPGHSNYGYTF TGCAGCACCCCCGGGCACTCTAACTATGGCTACACCTTC
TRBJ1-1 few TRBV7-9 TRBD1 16 CASSPYGQGRNTEAFF TGTGCCAGCAGCCCCTACGGACAGGGGAGGAACACTGAAGCTTTCTTT
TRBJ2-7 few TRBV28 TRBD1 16 CASSLWGQGNPYEQYF TGTGCCAGCAGTTTATGGGGACAGGGAAATCCCTACGAGCAGTACTTC
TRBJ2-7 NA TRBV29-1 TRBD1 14 CSVGGDRSPYEQYF TGCAGCGTTGGAGGGGACAGGTCGCCCTACGAGCAGTACTTC
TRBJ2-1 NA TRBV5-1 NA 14 CASRQDWGVDEQFF TGCGCCAGCAGGCAAGACTGGGGGGTGGATGAGCAGTTCTTC
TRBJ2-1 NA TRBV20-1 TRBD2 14 CSAPLAGNSNEQFF TGCAGTGCACCTCTAGCGGGAAACAGCAATGAGCAGTTCTTC
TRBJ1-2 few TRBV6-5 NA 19 CASSYGPKQQGRHIYGYTF TGTGCCAGCAGTTACGGCCCCAAACAACAGGGAAGACATATTTATGGCTACACCTTC
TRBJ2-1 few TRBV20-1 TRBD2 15 CSARDSGTIRNEQFF TGCAGTGCTAGAGATTCCGGGACTATCCGGAATGAGCAGTTCTTC
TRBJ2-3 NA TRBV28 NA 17 CASSLEELAPRWGEQYF TGTGCCAGCAGTTTAGAGGAGCTAGCGCCTCGCTGGGGGGAGCAGTATTTT
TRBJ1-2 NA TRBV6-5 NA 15 CASSSPGEGNGRYTF TGTGCCAGCAGTTCTCCTGGGGAAGGGAATGGTCGCTACACCTTC
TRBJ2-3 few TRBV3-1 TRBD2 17 CASSQGPLAGGTDTQYF TGTGCCAGCAGCCAAGGGCCACTAGCGGGGGGCACAGATACGCAGTATTTT
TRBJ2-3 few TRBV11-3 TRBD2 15 CASNSWDYSTDAQYF TGTGCCAGCAACTCTTGGGACTATAGCACAGATGCGCAGTATTTT
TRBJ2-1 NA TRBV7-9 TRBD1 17 CASSGPGTGRTYNEQFF TGTGCCAGCAGCGGCCCCGGGACAGGCAGGACCTACAATGAGCAGTTCTTC
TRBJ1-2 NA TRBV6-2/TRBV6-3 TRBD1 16 CASSYSTVNRGYGYTF TGTGCCAGCAGTTACTCGACCGTCAACAGGGGGTATGGCTACACCTTC
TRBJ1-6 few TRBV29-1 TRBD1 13 CSVQGQGDSPLHF TGCAGCGTACAGGGACAGGGTGATTCACCCCTCCACTTT
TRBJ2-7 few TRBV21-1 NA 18 CASRRGEGRGDQNYEQYF TGTGCCAGCAGGCGAGGAGAGGGCAGAGGGGACCAAAACTACGAGCAGTACTTC
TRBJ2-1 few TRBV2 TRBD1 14 CASKPGQGSGEQFF TGTGCCAGTAAACCGGGACAGGGGAGCGGTGAGCAGTTCTTC
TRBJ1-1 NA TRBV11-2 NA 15 CASSLFGAANTEAFF TGTGCCAGCAGCTTATTCGGTGCGGCGAACACTGAAGCTTTCTTT
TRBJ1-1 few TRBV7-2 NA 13 CASSFRGATEAFF TGTGCCAGCAGCTTCCGGGGGGCCACTGAAGCTTTCTTT
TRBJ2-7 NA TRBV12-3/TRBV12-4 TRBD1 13 CASSRDRAGEQYF TGTGCCAGCAGTCGGGACAGGGCTGGCGAGCAGTACTTC
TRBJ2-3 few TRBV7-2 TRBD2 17 CASSSPAGVPSTNTQYF TGTGCCAGCAGCTCCCCAGCGGGAGTCCCTTCGACAAATACGCAGTATTTT
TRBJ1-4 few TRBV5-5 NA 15 CASSLSVGEVEKLFF TGTGCCAGCAGCTTGTCGGTAGGGGAGGTTGAAAAACTGTTTTTT
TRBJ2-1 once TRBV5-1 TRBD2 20 CASSPNKRGLAGVTYNEQFF TGCGCCAGCAGCCCTAATAAACGGGGACTAGCGGGAGTAACGTACAATGAGCAGTTCTTC
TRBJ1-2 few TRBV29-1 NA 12 CSVGHPNYGYTF TGCAGCGTTGGCCATCCTAACTATGGCTACACCTTC
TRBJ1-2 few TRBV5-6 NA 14 CASRLRGTNYGYTF TGTGCCAGCAGGTTGAGGGGGACTAACTATGGCTACACCTTC
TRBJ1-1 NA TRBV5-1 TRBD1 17 CASSLKGQGGMNTEAFF TGCGCCAGCAGCTTGAAAGGACAGGGAGGCATGAACACTGAAGCTTTCTTT
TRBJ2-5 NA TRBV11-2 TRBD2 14 CASSYRTSGETQYF TGTGCCAGCAGTTATAGGACTAGCGGGGAGACCCAGTACTTC
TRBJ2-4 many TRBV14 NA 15 CASSQAGAAKNIQYF TGTGCCAGCAGCCAAGCCGGAGCGGCCAAAAACATTCAGTACTTC